The rows below give T cell receptor beta chains drawn from one sample of a study of T cell repertoires in cytomegalovirus infection. TCRdb reanalysed the reads using MiXCR and keeps one entry per CDR3 protein. Of approximately 340,000 distinct CDR3 sequences in the sample, roughly 28% were seen once. Antigen specificity for these receptors is unknown. Sequencing was performed on cultured PBMCs, taken from culture after CMV antigen stimulation. These receptors were obtained from a human donor in good health (CMV status not recorded). Some clones in this sample may be carry-over from other donors' samples. Both conserved end residues are part of each CDR3. A D gene is named only where the DNA matches it firmly. Expanded clones get a size class; other rows say once, few or many, or leave the size out.

CDR3 protein	CDR3 DNA	V gene	J gene	clone size	D gene
CASSRQGIGASSGNTIYF	TGTGCCAGCAGTCGACAGGGAATCGGGGCTTCCTCTGGAAACACCATATATTTT	TRBV6-5	TRBJ1-3	few	TRBD1
CASSTRTDSGANVLTF	TGCGCCAGCAGCACCCGGACGGACTCTGGGGCCAACGTCCTGACTTTC	TRBV5-1	TRBJ2-6	few	.
CASSIDRGGGALGSYNEQFF	TGTGCCAGTAGTATAGATAGGGGCGGGGGGGCCCTGGGGTCCTACAATGAGCAGTTCTTC	TRBV19	TRBJ2-1	.	TRBD2
CASSLGGVRNTEAFF	TGTGCCAGCAGCTTAGGGGGAGTTAGGAACACTGAAGCTTTCTTT	TRBV7-9	TRBJ1-1	few	.
CASSDTGSSGANVLTF	TGTGCCAGCAGCGATACAGGGAGCTCTGGGGCCAACGTCCTGACTTTC	TRBV9	TRBJ2-6	.	.
CASSPRTASNQPQHF	TGTGCCAGTAGTCCACGGACAGCTAGCAATCAGCCCCAGCATTTT	TRBV19	TRBJ1-5	once	.
CAIRSSGASNYGYTF	TGTGCCATCAGAAGTTCCGGTGCCTCTAACTATGGCTACACCTTC	TRBV10-3	TRBJ1-2	.	.
CASSEQGGNTEAFF	TGTGCCAGCAGTGAACAGGGGGGGAACACTGAAGCTTTCTTT	TRBV2	TRBJ1-1	few	TRBD1
CASSSTRLAGWGYEQYF	TGTGCCAGCAGCTCGACCCGACTAGCGGGATGGGGCTACGAGCAGTACTTC	TRBV11-2	TRBJ2-7	.	TRBD2
CASSFREGFYEQYF	TGTGCCAGCAGCTTTAGGGAAGGGTTCTACGAGCAGTACTTC	TRBV7-8	TRBJ2-7	.	.
CASSSETDTQYF	TGTGCCAGCAGCTCCGAGACTGATACGCAGTATTTT	TRBV7-3	TRBJ2-3	few	.
CASSYYRGNQPQHF	TGTGCCAGCAGTTACTACCGTGGGAATCAGCCCCAGCATTTT	TRBV6-5	TRBJ1-5	.	.
CASSIQTGNYGYTF	TGTGCCAGTAGTATCCAGACGGGGAACTATGGCTACACCTTC	TRBV19	TRBJ1-2	few	.
CSARAPVRGRPDEQYF	TGCAGTGCTAGAGCCCCGGTCCGCGGCCGCCCCGACGAGCAGTACTTC	TRBV20-1	TRBJ2-7	few	.
CASSPGTSANEQFF	TGTGCCAGCAGTCCCGGGACTAGCGCCAATGAGCAGTTCTTC	TRBV6-4	TRBJ2-1	.	TRBD2
CASSSRTYEQYF	TGCGCCAGCAGCTCCCGAACCTACGAGCAGTACTTC	TRBV5-1	TRBJ2-7	many	.
CASSMPFTGTGRDNEQFF	TGTGCCAGTAGTATGCCGTTCACCGGGACAGGCAGGGACAATGAGCAGTTCTTC	TRBV19	TRBJ2-1	.	TRBD1
CASSTTLGIGTEAFF	TGTGCCAGCAGCACCACTCTAGGGATCGGCACTGAAGCTTTCTTT	TRBV7-1	TRBJ1-1	.	.
CASSFVWGLGADTQYF	TGTGCCAGCAGCTTCGTGTGGGGACTAGGGGCAGATACGCAGTATTTT	TRBV5-4	TRBJ2-3	few	TRBD2
CASSLMGQGPLNYGYTF	TGTGCCAGCAGCTTAATGGGACAGGGACCTTTAAACTATGGCTACACCTTC	TRBV7-9	TRBJ1-2	.	TRBD1
CASSLSRNEQFF	TGTGCCAGCAGCTTAAGTAGAAATGAGCAGTTCTTC	TRBV11-1	TRBJ2-1	.	.
CASSSGGLGDEQFF	TGTGCCAGCAGCTCCGGGGGGCTGGGGGATGAGCAGTTCTTC	TRBV6-1	TRBJ2-1	.	.
CSARDFMNQPQHF	TGCAGTGCTAGAGATTTTATGAATCAGCCCCAGCATTTT	TRBV20-1	TRBJ1-5	.	.
CAISYAGGYTF	TGTGCCATCAGCTACGCGGGTGGCTACACCTTC	TRBV10-3	TRBJ1-2	once	.
CASSSGLAEKSTQYF	TGTGCCAGCAGCTCTGGGCTAGCGGAAAAGAGTACGCAGTATTTT	TRBV7-6	TRBJ2-3	few	TRBD2
CASRRPELAGGGEQFF	TGTGCCAGCAGGCGCCCCGAGCTAGCGGGGGGAGGTGAGCAGTTCTTC	TRBV2	TRBJ2-1	.	TRBD2
CASGLVRGGIYDEQFF	TGTGCTAGTGGTTTGGTACGAGGCGGGATTTACGATGAGCAGTTCTTC	TRBV12-5	TRBJ2-1	many	.
CATRRDRNSPLHF	TGTGCCACTCGACGAGACAGGAATTCACCCCTCCACTTT	TRBV27	TRBJ1-6	few	.
CASSLVGVPTNYGYTF	TGTGCCAGCAGCTTAGTAGGAGTTCCGACAAACTATGGCTACACCTTC	TRBV7-2	TRBJ1-2	few	.
CATGSGASSYNEQFF	TGTGCCACGGGTAGCGGGGCGAGCTCCTACAATGAGCAGTTCTTC	TRBV7-3	TRBJ2-1	.	TRBD2
CASSLGWRGTNTEAFF	TGTGCCAGCAGCTTAGGTTGGCGGGGGACGAACACTGAAGCTTTCTTT	TRBV7-3	TRBJ1-1	.	.
CASSPTIGGRGYEQYF	TGTGCCAGCAGCCCCACAATCGGGGGCAGGGGCTACGAGCAGTACTTC	TRBV11-2	TRBJ2-7	.	.
CASRRDPSPGNTIYF	TGTGCCAGCAGGCGGGACCCCAGCCCTGGAAACACCATATATTTT	TRBV12-3/TRBV12-4	TRBJ1-3	many	.
CASSFFTDEQFF	TGTGCCAGCAGCTTTTTCACCGATGAGCAGTTCTTC	TRBV7-6	TRBJ2-1	.	.
CASSYPVLRGDEQFF	TGTGCCAGCAGTTACCCGGTTCTCAGGGGGGATGAGCAGTTCTTC	TRBV6-2/TRBV6-3	TRBJ2-1	few	.
CASSSRGQGGYTF	TGTGCCAGCAGCTCCCGGGGACAGGGTGGCTACACCTTC	TRBV7-2	TRBJ1-2	.	TRBD1
CASSFFPQGPDTEAFF	TGTGCCAGCAGCTTTTTCCCCCAGGGGCCGGACACTGAAGCTTTCTTT	TRBV7-9	TRBJ1-1	few	.
CASSVGGVGEKLFF	TGTGCCAGCAGCGTCGGGGGCGTTGGTGAAAAACTGTTTTTT	TRBV7-9	TRBJ1-4	.	.
CASSRTGVGADTQYF	TGTGCCAGCAGTCGTACAGGGGTCGGGGCAGATACGCAGTATTTT	TRBV28	TRBJ2-3	.	TRBD1
CASSVWRVGSQPQHF	TGTGCCAGCAGCGTTTGGCGGGTTGGTAGTCAGCCCCAGCATTTT	TRBV2	TRBJ1-5	.	.
CASSSSGGLTLNEQFF	TGTGCCAGCAGCTCCTCCGGGGGCCTCACGCTGAATGAGCAGTTCTTC	TRBV7-8	TRBJ2-1	.	.
CASTHTVGSYEQYF	TGTGCCAGCACTCACACGGTAGGGTCCTACGAGCAGTACTTC	TRBV6-6	TRBJ2-7	few	.
CASVTRTGSSNEQFF	TGTGCCAGCGTGACCCGAACAGGGTCCAGCAATGAGCAGTTCTTC	TRBV7-6	TRBJ2-1	.	.
CASSQDLTGTEAFF	TGCGCCAGCAGCCAAGACTTGACAGGGACCGAAGCTTTCTTT	TRBV4-1	TRBJ1-1	few	TRBD1
CASSLASSNEQFF	TGTGCCAGCAGCTTAGCGTCCAGCAATGAGCAGTTCTTC	TRBV7-6	TRBJ2-1	many	.
CASSLHLGDSSYEQYF	TGTGCCAGCAGTTTACATTTAGGGGACAGTTCCTACGAGCAGTACTTC	TRBV12-3/TRBV12-4	TRBJ2-7	.	TRBD1
CASSTGPTTEAFF	TGTGCCAGCAGCACGGGACCCACGACTGAAGCTTTCTTT	TRBV7-3	TRBJ1-1	many	.
CASSWAGGQETQYF	TGTGCCAGCAGTTGGGCGGGGGGACAGGAGACCCAGTACTTC	TRBV27	TRBJ2-5	few	.
CASRGGDRYEQYF	TGTGCCAGCAGAGGAGGGGATCGCTACGAGCAGTACTTC	TRBV12-3/TRBV12-4	TRBJ2-7	few	.
CASSFGYRGLINSPLHF	TGTGCCAGCAGCTTCGGCTACAGGGGGCTAATTAATTCACCCCTCCACTTT	TRBV7-8	TRBJ1-6	many	TRBD1
CATRRGRLTRPSLHEQFF	TGTGCCACCCGGAGGGGAAGATTGACTCGACCCTCTCTGCATGAGCAGTTCTTC	TRBV7-8	TRBJ2-1	many	.
CASRAGGPDTQYF	TGTGCCAGCAGAGCGGGAGGGCCAGATACGCAGTATTTT	TRBV6-2/TRBV6-3	TRBJ2-3	once	TRBD2
CASSESFGAGAYNEQFF	TGTGCCAGCAGTGAATCCTTTGGAGCGGGGGCCTACAATGAGCAGTTCTTC	TRBV25-1	TRBJ2-1	.	TRBD2
CASSQRLDSLYGYTF	TGTGCCAGCAGTCAGCGCTTAGACAGCCTCTATGGCTACACCTTC	TRBV6-5	TRBJ1-2	.	.
CATRQSLAKNIQYF	TGTGCCACCAGACAGTCCTTAGCCAAAAACATTCAGTACTTC	TRBV28	TRBJ2-4	.	.
CASRYRFTEAFF	TGTGCCAGCAGATACAGGTTCACTGAAGCTTTCTTT	TRBV7-2	TRBJ1-1	.	.
CASTTDGDYEQYF	TGCGCCAGCACCACGGACGGAGACTACGAGCAGTACTTC	TRBV5-1	TRBJ2-7	.	.
CASTWDSSYGYTF	TGTGCCAGCACATGGGACAGCAGCTATGGCTACACCTTC	TRBV28	TRBJ1-2	.	TRBD1
CSARKPGTGEKWRQYEQYF	TGCAGTGCTAGAAAGCCCGGGACAGGGGAGAAGTGGCGACAGTACGAGCAGTACTTC	TRBV20-1	TRBJ2-7	.	TRBD1